These 27 T cell receptor beta chains originate from one sample sequenced in a study of graft-versus-host responses after intestinal transplantation. Antigens for these TCRs are unknown. Repertoires were generated with immunoSEQ multiplex PCR, while TCRdb's copy carries only in-frame clones and drops some. The profile shows about 100,000 clones, less than 90% of them singletons. The sample consisted of unstimulated CD4+ T cells sorted from spleen or lymph node cells, taken before transplant. The source of these receptors is a human donor who was the organ donor for an intestinal transplant.

The V and J genes are TRBV30 and TRBJ1-4; D remains ambiguous. There are 13 residues in the CDR3. The germline gives CDR1 GTSNPN, CDR2 SVGIG (reference sequence). V lost 2 bases and J 8 bases, leaving 12 bases between the germline ends. The CDR3 region has the DNA TGTGCCTGGAGTACCCACGCGGGCGAAAAACTGTTTTTT. Encoded protein: CAWSTHAGEKLFF.

This clone was counted between two and nine times. The CDR3 sequence: CASSLTGGVSPLHF. CDR3 bases: TGTGCCAGCAGTTTAACAGGGGGAGTGTCACCCCTCCACTTT. The chain employs TRBV6-5 and TRBJ1-6; TRBD1 agrees at 8 bases. Trimming took 4 bases from V and 10 from J; bases not matched to a gene: 6. From germline, CDR1 is MNHEY and CDR2 SVGAGI. The CDR3 runs 14 residues.

The genes are TRBV7-3 and TRBJ2-6, with 8 bases fitting TRBD1. V shed 5 bases, J shed 0 bases, and the junction held 6 bases outside the gene matches. The CDR3 runs to 17 residues. The germline V gene encodes CDR1 SGHTA and CDR2 FQGTGA. The CDR3, as DNA: TGTGCCAGCAGCGGACAGGGCAACCCCTCTGGGGCCAACGTCCTGACTTTC. It codes for CASSGQGNPSGANVLTF.

The chain employs TRBV30 and TRBJ2-5, with D hard to call. The germline V and J ends were trimmed by 5 bases and 7 bases, with 8 bases remaining between them. This CDR3 region has 10 residues. From germline, CDR1 is GTSNPN and CDR2 SVGIG (reference sequence). The CDR3 bases are TGTGCCTGGGGCTCGGGGACCCAGTACTTC. It encodes CAWGSGTQYF.

The rearrangement links TRBV7-9 to TRBJ2-2; 7 bases agree with TRBD1. The CDR3 is made up of 14 amino acids. The germline gives CDR1 SEHNR, CDR2 FQNEAQ (reference sequence). Losses at the gene ends were 5 bases for V and 6 bases for J; bases not matched to a gene: 6. For the CDR3, the DNA is TGTGCCAGCAGCATCAGACAGGGCGCCGGGGAGCTGTTTTTT. It yields the protein CASSIRQGAGELFF.

A note on this clone: At one boundary the junction diverges from the germline segment, which might be a read error. The chain has TRBV2 and TRBJ1-2, with D perhaps matching TRBD1 (5 bases). The CDR3 contains 13 residues. The V gene's germline CDR1 is SNHLY and CDR2 FYNNEI. The CDR3 here is CASSEGTAYGYTF. CDR3 nucleotide sequence: TGTGCCAGCAGCGAAGGGACGGCTTATGGCTACACCTTC.

The chain combines TRBV21-1 with TRBJ1-1; TRBD1 is the table's D call, not checked against the DNA. TRBV21-1 constitutes a pseudogene. The CDR3 has 15 amino acids. DNA for the CDR3: TGTGCCAGCAGCAAAGTGAACAATTCGAACACTGAAGCTTTCTTT. It specifies CASSKVNNSNTEAFF.

This chain connects TRBV7-2 to TRBJ2-2, with D tentatively TRBD2 (6 bases). Germline lookup yields CDR1 SGHTA and CDR2 FQGNSA. V was pared by 1 base and J by 2 bases, with 14 bases between. There are 17 residues in the CDR3. In nucleotides, the CDR3 is TGTGCCAGCAGCTTAGGTAGTGGGGGGAGCAACACCGGGGAGCTGTTTTTT. It encodes CASSLGSGGSNTGELFF.

In its sample, this clone was seen once. V usage is TRBV7-3 and J usage is TRBJ1-1, with a tentative D call TRBD1 (5 bases). Trimming took off 4 bases at V and 9 bases at J, with 15 bases between the two ends. Germline CDR1 reads SGHTA; CDR2 reads FQGTGA. The CDR3 is 13 residues long. CDR3 nucleotide sequence: TGTGCCAGCAGCTCAACCCCGGGACGGCAAGCTTTCTTT. It yields the protein CASSSTPGRQAFF.

The chain uses TRBV7-3 and TRBJ1-1; D call uncertain. The CDR3 sequence is 14 residues long. CDR1 is SGHTA and CDR2 is FQGTGA in the germline V gene. The V and J ends lost 2 bases and 5 bases respectively, with 12 bases between them. The CDR3 coding sequence is TGTGCCAGCAGCTTAGGGCTGGAAGGAACTGAAGCTTTCTTT. Its protein is CASSLGLEGTEAFF.

The chain uses TRBV7-8 and TRBJ1-2, with D possibly TRBD1 on 5 matching bases. V lost 5 bases and J 5 bases, leaving 15 bases between the germline ends. CDR1 SGHVS and CDR2 FQNEAQ come from the germline V gene. CDR3 length: 14 amino acids. The CDR3 DNA is TGTGCCAGCAGCGCATACGGGACGATTTATGGCTACACCTTC. As protein: CASSAYGTIYGYTF.

The chain combines TRBV27 with TRBJ2-7, with D unresolved. The CDR3 runs 13 residues. Germline V gives CDR1 MNHEY, CDR2 SMNVEV (reference sequence). The V end lost 6 bases, the J end lost 4 bases, and 13 bases lay between the germline ends. CDR3 loop: CASRPNDLYEQYF. The CDR3, as DNA: TGTGCCAGCAGACCCAACGACCTGTACGAGCAGTACTTC.

V gene TRBV27 combines with J gene TRBJ2-5, with 7 nucleotides matching TRBD1. V shed 5 bases, J shed 5 bases, and the junction held 17 bases outside the gene matches. The CDR3 has 17 residues. The germline V gene encodes CDR1 MNHEY and CDR2 SMNVEV (reference sequence). The CDR3 region is CASSPTLDRVARETQYF. The CDR3 DNA reads as TGTGCCAGCAGTCCCACCCTAGACAGGGTGGCAAGGGAGACCCAGTACTTC.

The chain carries TRBV10-3 and TRBJ1-6; possible D gene TRBD1, 6 bases. From germline, CDR1 is ENHRY and CDR2 SYGVKD. This CDR3 has 13 amino acids. Trimming shortened V by 8 bases and J by 6 bases, and 11 bases separated the two germline ends. CDR3 region: CAIGPGVNSPLHF. CDR3 nucleotides: TGTGCCATCGGGCCAGGGGTTAATTCACCCCTCCACTTT.

The chain combines TRBV14 with TRBJ2-3; the D is unclear. Germline-derived CDR1 and CDR2 are SGHDN and FVKESK. CDR3 size: 13 residues. Trimming left V 1 base short and J 4 bases short, with 6 bases between. The CDR3 region is CASSQVAPDTQYF. The CDR3 DNA follows: TGTGCCAGCAGCCAAGTTGCACCAGATACGCAGTATTTT.

This chain uses TRBV6-6 with TRBJ1-4; unclear D gene. Trimming removed 4 bases at V and 0 bases at J, with 9 bases between. CDR1 MNHNY and CDR2 SVGAGI come from the germline V gene (reference sequence). This CDR3 comprises 15 residues. The CDR3: CASSWRLATNEKLFF. The CDR3 DNA reads TGTGCCAGCAGTTGGCGGCTTGCAACTAATGAAAAACTGTTTTTT.

CDR3 nucleotides: TGTGCCAGCGCCGCTCGGACTAGCGGGGGGATTGTGAAGACCCAGTACTTC. This gives the protein CASAARTSGGIVKTQYF. V is TRBV28 and J is TRBJ2-5; TRBD2 agrees at 14 bases. The CDR3 is 17 residues long. Per germline, CDR1 MDHEN and CDR2 SYDVKM. Unmatched junction bases numbered 14, after V lost 8 bases and J lost 6 bases.

The J gene is TRBJ2-5, the V gene TRBV7-8, with D perhaps assigned TRBD1 or TRBD2 (5 bases each). The germline V gene has CDR1 SGHVS and CDR2 FQNEAQ. The CDR3 is 15 amino acids. V gave up 5 bases and J gave up 6 bases, with 19 bases separating them. CDR3 amino acids: CASSTRSGPGQTQYF. The CDR3 DNA reads TGTGCCAGCAGCACCCGGTCAGGTCCGGGGCAGACCCAGTACTTC.

This chain uses TRBV10-1 with TRBJ2-7; a weak D match, TRBD1 (6 bases). The V end lost 7 bases, the J end lost 2 bases, and 12 bases lay between the germline ends. The V gene's germline CDR1 is WNHNN and CDR2 SYGVQD (reference sequence). The CDR3 extends over 13 amino acids. The DNA for the CDR3 is TGCGCCAGCAACCACAGGGCCCCCTACGAGCAGTACTTC. Protein product: CASNHRAPYEQYF.

The rearrangement joins TRBV6-1 to TRBJ1-1; 8 bases align to TRBD1. V gave up 5 bases and J gave up 3 bases; unmatched junction bases: 2. Germline CDR1 and CDR2: MNHNS and SASEGT. The CDR3 spans 13 residues. CDR3 region: CASSSQGDTEAFF. In DNA, the CDR3 is TGTGCCAGCAGTTCACAGGGGGACACTGAAGCTTTCTTT.

V usage is TRBV7-8 and J usage is TRBJ2-5; D gene ambiguous. V was cut by 5 bases and J by 5 bases, with 15 bases left in between. Per the germline V gene, CDR1 is SGHVS and CDR2 is FQNEAQ. This CDR3 contains 14 residues. The CDR3 sequence is CASSLLYSRETQYF. CDR3 in DNA: TGTGCCAGCAGCCTCCTATACTCCCGGGAGACCCAGTACTTC.

The genes are TRBV28 and TRBJ1-2, with 9 bases identical to TRBD1. The length of the CDR3 is 13 residues. Trimming took 6 bases from V and 10 from J; bases not matched to a gene: 9. Germline lookup yields CDR1 MDHEN and CDR2 SYDVKM. The CDR3: CASRNRGRGVYTF. In DNA, the CDR3 is TGTGCCAGCAGAAACAGGGGGCGCGGCGTCTACACCTTC.

V usage is TRBV14 and J usage is TRBJ1-4, with TRBD1 matching over 10 bases. The junction had 9 bases not matched to a gene; V was cut back by 3 bases and J by 8 bases. The CDR3 is made up of 16 amino acids. From germline, CDR1 is SGHDN and CDR2 FVKESK. This CDR3 reads CASSHDRTGGREKLFF. The CDR3 coding sequence is TGTGCCAGCAGCCACGATAGGACAGGGGGGCGGGAAAAACTGTTTTTT.

The chain joins TRBV2 to TRBJ2-2, with D possibly being TRBD2 (6 bases). V dropped 6 bases and J dropped 4 bases, with 12 bases sitting between them. CDR3 length: 14 amino acids. From germline, CDR1 is SNHLY and CDR2 FYNNEI. The CDR3 is CASRLGEVTGELFF. In nucleotides, the CDR3 is TGTGCCAGCAGGCTAGGGGAGGTCACCGGGGAGCTGTTTTTT.

This sequence joins TRBV30 and TRBJ1-5, with D perhaps matching TRBD1 (6 bases). The CDR3 contains 15 residues. From germline, CDR1 is GTSNPN and CDR2 SVGIG (reference sequence). V lost 3 bases, J lost 0 bases, and 12 bases lay in between. The CDR3 sequence: CAWSRGALSNQPQHF. The CDR3 bases are TGTGCCTGGAGCCGGGGGGCCCTTAGCAATCAGCCCCAGCATTTT.

This clone showed up just a few times. V is TRBV28 and J is TRBJ2-7; 8 nucleotides match TRBD2. From germline, CDR1 is MDHEN and CDR2 SYDVKM. The CDR3 sequence is 16 residues long. Germline trimming cut 8 bases from V and 0 bases from J; bases unmatched to any gene: 12. The CDR3 spells CASGLATGGSSYEQYF. For the CDR3, the DNA is TGTGCCAGCGGCCTTGCGACGGGGGGGTCCTCCTACGAGCAGTACTTC.

This chain connects TRBV19 to TRBJ1-6, with a possible D match to TRBD1 (6 bases). This CDR3 region has 15 residues. V was cut by 0 bases and J by 9 bases, with 12 bases left in between. Looked up from germline, CDR1 is LNHDA and CDR2 is SQIVND (reference sequence). CDR3 amino acids: CASSIESRGGSPLHF. The CDR3 DNA reads as TGTGCCAGTAGTATAGAAAGTCGAGGGGGTTCACCCCTCCACTTT.